The sequence of this T cell receptor (beta chain) was determined in a study of human T cells and chemical hapten exposure. The CDR3 totals 15 residues. CDR1 and CDR2 from the germline V gene are SGHDN and FVKESK. With 0 bases removed from V and 10 bases from J, the gap between germline ends came to 13 bases. The study, taken as a whole, reports: Alopecia was present in the donors, so their immune response may differ from healthy people's.

Time point: patch test 1, 2 weeks after DPC sensitization. Treatment noted: therapeutic diphenylcyclopropenone sensitization with weekly scalp DPC. Total RNA extraction was carried out from unfractionated whole blood. MiXCR was run by TCRdb on the RACE reads, yielding one entry per CDR3 protein. The table lists about 82,000 distinct CDR3 sequences, roughly a tenth of them singletons. Details on this clonotype: Its target is unknown.

The receptor was derived from a woman aged 45-59 years with alopecia areata. Some clones in this sample may be carry-over from other donors' samples. The genes are TRBV14 and TRBJ1-6; D might be TRBD1 (6 bases). Here the sequenced sample was whole blood, taken in connection with sensitization to the hapten diphenylcyclopropenone (DPC). CDR3 sequence (DNA): TGTGCCAGCAGCCAAGATTTACAGGGAAACTCACCCCTCCACTTT. It yields the protein CASSQDLQGNSPLHF.